The 9 T cell receptor beta chains presented below share a single source sample, sequenced in a study of blood T cells in healthy people across ages (dated by TCRdb to the mid-2010s). The library was produced with 5' RACE. The listed sequencing device is Illumina HiSeq 2500. A second PCR of about 6 to 11 cycles was run with a J-beta primer mix and a sample-barcoded 5' primer. In TCRdb, the public reads were trimmed at Q25 with fastp and aligned with MiXCR, with productive beta chains retained. Rows are unified per CDR3 protein, each entry keeping the most common DNA and genes. This sample lists around 990,000 distinct CDR3 sequences; roughly two fifths were detected once. About an eighth of the sample is in the top ten clones. Sequences were obtained from blood. The receptors shown here come from a man aged 18 to 29 in good health.

The rearrangement joins TRBV20-1 to TRBJ1-1; TRBD1 is a possible D gene (5 bases). Germline-derived CDR1 and CDR2 are DFQATT and SNEGSKA (reference sequence). This CDR3 is 11 amino acids long. The V end lost 2 bases, the J end lost 10 bases, and 11 bases lay between the germline ends. CDR3 sequence reads: CSARQGSPAFF. As DNA, the CDR3 is TGCAGTGCTAGACAGGGTAGCCCAGCTTTCTTT.

The genes are TRBV6-5 and TRBJ1-2; a weak D match, TRBD1 (5 bases). The V end lost 3 bases, the J end lost 6 bases, and 11 bases lay between the germline ends. Germline V gene lookup returns CDR1 MNHEY and CDR2 SVGAGI. This CDR3 is 13 amino acids long. Here the CDR3 DNA reads TGTGCCAGCAGTTATCAGGGTGCGAATGGCTACACCTTC. This codes for CASSYQGANGYTF.

The chain recombines TRBV12-3 or TRBV12-4 with TRBJ2-2; D uncertain. This CDR3 is built from 15 residues. The V and J ends lost 8 bases and 2 bases respectively, with 15 bases between them. CDR3: CASYQPTFNTGELFF. CDR3 DNA sequence: TGTGCCAGCTATCAGCCGACATTTAACACCGGGGAGCTGTTTTTT.

This chain links TRBV4-3 with TRBJ2-3, with no clear D. The CDR3 totals 13 residues. The V gene's germline CDR1 is LGHNA and CDR2 YSLEER. The ends were cut back, 0 bases at V and 9 bases at J, with 10 bases in the middle. The CDR3 loop is CASSQDAGRTQYF. The CDR3 DNA is TGCGCCAGCAGCCAAGATGCAGGCAGGACGCAGTATTTT.

CDR3 loop: CSAREPSLSEAFF. DNA of the CDR3: TGCAGTGCTAGAGAGCCGAGCCTATCTGAAGCTTTCTTT. This chain links TRBV20-1 with TRBJ1-1; unclear D gene. The V end lost 0 bases, the J end lost 6 bases, and 11 bases lay between the germline ends. The CDR3 totals 13 residues. Germline CDR1 reads DFQATT; CDR2 reads SNEGSKA (reference sequence).

The CDR3 reads CASSLGEGGDTQYF. The CDR3 coding sequence is TGTGCCAGCAGCTTAGGCGAGGGGGGAGATACGCAGTATTTT. This chain links TRBV7-8 with TRBJ2-3, with D perhaps being TRBD1 or TRBD2 (6 bases each). The V gene lost 1 base and the J gene lost 5 bases, with 10 bases spanning the gap. Germline V gene sequence: CDR1 SGHVS, CDR2 FQNEAQ. CDR3 size: 14 residues. Variable domain in full (rest from reference TRBV7-8 and TRBJ2-3): GAGVSQSPRYKVAKRGQDVALRCDPISGHVSLFWYQQALGQGPEFLTYFQNEAQLDKSGLPSDRFFAERPEGSVSTLKIQRTQQEDSAVYLCASSLGEGGDTQYFGPGTRLTVL.

The genes are TRBV12-3 or TRBV12-4 and TRBJ1-5, with D maybe TRBD1 (5 bases). This CDR3 has 15 amino acids. Between the trimmed V and J ends, which lost 5 bases and 4 bases, there was a span of 15 bases. CDR3 in amino acids: CASSQPGTPNQPQHF. CDR3 nucleotide sequence: TGTGCCAGCAGTCAACCCGGGACGCCGAATCAGCCCCAGCATTTT.

This clonotype was counted between two and nine times. This chain uses TRBV20-1 with TRBJ2-5, with D perhaps TRBD1 (5 bases). V gave up 3 bases and J gave up 11 bases, with 19 bases separating them. Germline V lookup: CDR1 DFQATT, CDR2 SNEGSKA (reference sequence). The length of the CDR3 is 13 residues. The CDR3 DNA follows: TGCAGTGCTAGCCCGTATTCAGGGTATGAGCAGTACTTC. This codes for CSASPYSGYEQYF.

This clonotype has more than one count but fewer than ten. The chain uses TRBV15 and TRBJ1-1; a possible D gene is TRBD1 (5 bases). Germline CDR1 and CDR2: LNHNV and YYDKDF (reference sequence). The CDR3 totals 14 residues. Trimming removed 2 bases at V and 6 bases at J, with 13 bases between. CDR3 in amino acids: CATSRRQQRSEAFF. The CDR3 DNA follows: TGTGCCACCAGCAGAAGACAGCAGAGGTCTGAAGCTTTCTTT.